Listed here is a single TCR beta chain. The data originate from a study of cytomegalovirus exposure and HLA in healthy donors. J lost 2 bases, V lost 5 bases, and 7 bases had no gene match. CDR1 is SGHKS and CDR2 is YYEKEE in the germline V gene (reference sequence). The CDR3 length is 15 residues. The PCR used 60 Vbeta and 13 Jbeta primers. Clones were read by immunoSEQ multiplex PCR, and TCRdb kept only the in-frame ones, dropping some. The listing records roughly 190,000 clones. The sequenced material came from PBMCs. This chain uses TRBV5-5 with TRBJ1-2; 9 bases align to TRBD1. The TCR sequence derives from a woman aged 18-29 years in good health and CMV-seropositive. The CDR3 is CASRPPGQGNYGYTF. CDR3 DNA: TGTGCCAGCAGGCCCCCGGGACAGGGAAACTATGGCTACACCTTC. The whole variable domain, filled in from reference TRBV5-5 and TRBJ1-2, reads DAGVTQSPTHLIKTRGQQVTLRCSPISGHKSVSWYQQVLGQGPQFIFQYYEKEERGRGNFPDRFSARQFPNYSSELNVNALLLGDSALYLCASRPPGQGNYGYTFGSGTRLTVV.